This entry lists 29 T cell receptor beta chains sequenced from one sample in a study of cytomegalovirus exposure and HLA in healthy donors. The study ran its PCR with 60 Vbeta and 13 Jbeta primers. Sequenced by immunoSEQ multiplex PCR; TCRdb stores in-frame clones only, minus some. The data hold about 130,000 clones, with approximately 78% observed a single time. The sample comprised PBMCs. The receptors stem from a woman between 50 and 59 years old in good health and CMV-seropositive.

This chain links TRBV30 with TRBJ1-1; D is unclear. The germline V and J ends were trimmed by 3 bases and 6 bases, with 8 bases remaining between them. Germline CDR1 and CDR2: GTSNPN and SVGIG (reference sequence). CDR3 length: 11 residues. In DNA, the CDR3 is TGTGCCTGGAGCTGGAGGTCTGAAGCTTTCTTT. Translated, it gives CAWSWRSEAFF.

CDR3 nucleotide sequence: TGTGCCAGCAGTTCCCAGGGTGGGCAGCCCCAGCATTTT. The encoded protein is CASSSQGGQPQHF. The rearrangement uses TRBV6-5 and TRBJ1-5, with a weak D call TRBD1 (5 bases). Trimming left V 4 bases short and J 7 bases short, with 11 bases between. Germline V gene lookup returns CDR1 MNHEY and CDR2 SVGAGI. This CDR3 is 13 amino acids long.

The gene calls are TRBV28 and TRBJ1-2; D may be TRBD1 (5 bases). Trimming shortened V by 3 bases and J by 2 bases, and 10 bases separated the two germline ends. Germline loops: CDR1 MDHEN, CDR2 SYDVKM. The length of the CDR3 is 14 residues. DNA for the CDR3: TGTGCCAGCAGTTTGGATGCAGGGAACTATGGCTACACCTTC. Translation: CASSLDAGNYGYTF.

The V call is TRBV15, the J call TRBJ2-5, with 11 bases fitting TRBD1. Germline values: CDR1 LNHNV, CDR2 YYDKDF (reference sequence). The CDR3 runs 17 residues. The V and J ends lost 0 bases and 5 bases, in that order; junction bases with no gene match: 8. The CDR3 loop is CATSREGGTGGTETQYF. Written as DNA, the CDR3 is TGTGCCACCAGCAGAGAGGGGGGGACAGGGGGTACGGAGACCCAGTACTTC.

The chain has TRBV6-1 and TRBJ2-3; D is perhaps TRBD2 (5 bases). Germline assignment: CDR1 MNHNS and CDR2 SASEGT. This CDR3 is built from 15 residues. V was clipped by 0 bases and J by 4 bases, with 11 bases between them. For the CDR3, the DNA is TGTGCCAGCAGTGAAGCAAGTCTAGCCGCAGATACGCAGTATTTT. Translation: CASSEASLAADTQYF.

This clone was observed once. The chain carries TRBV6-5 and TRBJ1-1; TRBD1 matches 10 bases. This CDR3 is built from 14 residues. With 6 bases clipped from V and 3 bases from J, the junction kept 4 bases outside the gene matches. Germline V gene data show CDR1 as MNHEY and CDR2 as SVGAGI. CDR3: CASSWTGGYTEAFF. The CDR3 DNA follows: TGTGCCAGCAGCTGGACAGGGGGATACACTGAAGCTTTCTTT.

This clone was observed once. J is TRBJ1-1 and V is TRBV19; 8 bases line up with TRBD1. CDR1 is LNHDA and CDR2 is SQIVND in the germline V gene (reference sequence). Trimming removed 3 bases from V and 11 bases from J; junction bases left unmatched: 8. There are 13 residues in the CDR3. The CDR3 region has the DNA TGTGCCAGTAGTATCCAGCAGGGGGCTTCGGCTTTCTTT. It encodes CASSIQQGASAFF. The variable domain in full, with the rest retrieved from reference TRBV19 and TRBJ1-1, is DGGITQSPKYLFRKEGQNVTLSCEQNLNHDAMYWYRQDPGQGLRLIYYSQIVNDFQKGDIAEGYSVSREKKESFPLTVTSAQKNPTAFYLCASSIQQGASAFFGQGTRLTVV.

The rearrangement links TRBV27 to TRBJ2-2, with unresolved D. Looked up from germline, CDR1 is MNHEY and CDR2 is SMNVEV (reference sequence). CDR3 length equals 18 residues. V lost 4 bases and J lost 4, with 22 bases in between. The CDR3 sequence: CASSSRLVSRTGTGELFF. The CDR3 DNA reads TGTGCCAGCAGTTCCCGGCTAGTTTCCCGAACGGGCACCGGGGAGCTGTTTTTT.

The CDR3 sequence: CASSYSGTANTEAFF. CDR3 bases: TGTGCCAGCAGTTACTCAGGGACTGCGAACACTGAAGCTTTCTTT. The chain links TRBV6-5 to TRBJ1-1; D may be TRBD1 (5 bases). There are 15 residues in the CDR3. V was shortened by 0 bases and J by 1 base, with 9 bases between the two germline ends. CDR1 MNHEY and CDR2 SVGAGI come from the germline V gene.

The table lists this clone with a few counts. V and J are TRBV5-6 and TRBJ2-7, with 11 bases fitting TRBD2. The CDR3 covers 16 residues. CDR1 is SGHDT and CDR2 is YYEEEE in the germline V gene. V shed 0 bases, J shed 4 bases, and the junction held 6 bases outside the gene matches. The chain's CDR3 is CASSLAASGGRYEQYF. In nucleotides, the CDR3 is TGTGCCAGCAGCTTGGCCGCTAGCGGGGGGAGGTACGAGCAGTACTTC.

The genes are TRBV4-1 and TRBJ2-3; the match to TRBD2 covers 8 bases. J was trimmed by 3 bases and V by 6 bases; bases with no gene match: 11. Germline CDR1 reads MGHRA; CDR2 reads YSYEKL. The CDR3 extends over 16 amino acids. CDR3 loop: CASSHSGTSRTDTQYF. Here the CDR3 DNA reads TGCGCCAGCAGTCATTCAGGGACTAGTCGTACAGATACGCAGTATTTT.

The chain recombines TRBV7-2 with TRBJ2-1; 9 bases are shared with TRBD2. Germline CDR1 and CDR2: SGHTA and FQGNSA. After removal of 3 bases from V and 5 bases from J, the junction contained 5 bases not matched to a gene. CDR3 size: 15 residues. DNA of the CDR3: TGTGCCAGCAGCTTGCCGGGACTAGCCCACAATGAGCAGTTCTTC. This codes for CASSLPGLAHNEQFF.

The chain employs TRBV11-1 and TRBJ2-5; D might be TRBD1 (5 bases). The CDR3 runs to 14 residues. Deletions cut 4 bases from V and 4 bases from J, with 13 bases between. Germline V CDR1 and CDR2: SGHAT, FQDESV (reference sequence). The CDR3 reads CASSSYQGRETQYF. CDR3 nucleotide sequence: TGTGCCAGCAGCTCGTACCAGGGTCGAGAGACCCAGTACTTC.

The rearrangement links TRBV5-1 to TRBJ1-3; 10 nucleotides match TRBD1. The germline V gene encodes CDR1 SGHRS and CDR2 YFSETQ. V was clipped by 5 bases and J by 1 base; unmatched bases: 12. The CDR3 runs to 18 residues. CDR3 sequence reads: CASSLKPRDRGSGNTIYF. CDR3 sequence (DNA): TGCGCCAGCAGTTTGAAACCCCGGGACAGGGGTTCTGGAAACACCATATATTTT.

There are a few counts of this clone. This chain uses TRBV11-2 with TRBJ2-3; D possibly corresponds to TRBD2 (6 bases). The CDR3 sequence is 15 residues long. Trimming removed 6 bases from V and 2 bases from J, with 15 bases in between. The V gene's germline CDR1 is SGHAT and CDR2 FQNNGV. CDR3 loop: CASRLLAWPTDTQYF. Here the CDR3 DNA reads TGTGCCAGCAGATTACTAGCCTGGCCCACAGATACGCAGTATTTT.

This chain links TRBV7-2 with TRBJ1-2; weak D call: TRBD1 (6 bases). CDR1 is SGHTA and CDR2 is FQGNSA in the germline V gene. The CDR3 is made up of 15 amino acids. V lost 4 bases to trimming and J lost 2 bases, with 14 bases between them. CDR3 sequence: CASSSTQQGNYGYTF. CDR3 nucleotide sequence: TGTGCCAGCAGCTCTACGCAACAGGGCAACTATGGCTACACCTTC.

This chain connects TRBV6-5 to TRBJ1-1; D call uncertain. The CDR3 has 12 residues. CDR1 and CDR2 from the germline V gene are MNHEY and SVGAGI. V lost 4 bases and J 4 bases, leaving 7 bases between the germline ends. As DNA, the CDR3 is TGTGCCAGCAGTTCCCGGGTCACTGAAGCTTTCTTT. Translation gives CASSSRVTEAFF.

V and J are TRBV28 and TRBJ1-1; perhaps TRBD1 as D (5 bases). The germline V gene encodes CDR1 MDHEN and CDR2 SYDVKM. V gave up 3 bases and J gave up 2 bases, with 13 bases separating them. The CDR3 spans 15 residues. The CDR3 DNA reads as TGTGCCAGCAGTTTGGATCCGGGGGGAAACACTGAAGCTTTCTTT. It is translated as CASSLDPGGNTEAFF.

This clone was counted between two and nine times. This chain connects TRBV7-3 to TRBJ1-1; no clear D. This CDR3 has 14 amino acids. Germline CDR1 is SGHTA and CDR2 is FQGTGA. Trimming removed 5 bases from V and 1 base from J, with 11 bases in between. DNA for the CDR3: TGTGCCAGCAGCCCCCAGACGGGGAACACTGAAGCTTTCTTT. This encodes CASSPQTGNTEAFF.

This chain joins TRBV30 and TRBJ2-7, with D possibly matching TRBD2 (6 bases). Germline loops: CDR1 GTSNPN, CDR2 SVGIG (reference sequence). The V and J ends lost 0 bases and 5 bases respectively, with 20 bases between them. There are 16 residues in the CDR3. The CDR3 is CAWSVREFGRRDEQYF. The CDR3 DNA is TGTGCCTGGAGTGTACGGGAGTTCGGTAGGAGGGACGAGCAGTACTTC.

This clone was seen just once. The gene calls are TRBV19 and TRBJ1-5; no clear D. CDR3 length: 15 amino acids. Germline CDR1 LNHDA, CDR2 SQIVND (reference sequence). V lost 1 base and J lost 6, with 13 bases in between. CDR3 nucleotides: TGTGCCAGTAGTATAGCTTCAGGAGGGCCTCAGCCCCAGCATTTT. It yields the protein CASSIASGGPQPQHF.

The rearrangement uses TRBV5-1 and TRBJ2-2; perhaps TRBD2 as D (6 bases). V was trimmed by 5 bases and J by 0 bases, leaving 8 bases between them. From germline, CDR1 is SGHRS and CDR2 YFSETQ. The CDR3 has 14 amino acids. Written as DNA, the CDR3 is TGCGCCAGCAGGGGGGGACCGAACACCGGGGAGCTGTTTTTT. Its translation is CASRGGPNTGELFF. The full variable domain, its missing parts supplied by reference TRBV5-1 and TRBJ2-2, is KAGVTQTPRYLIKTRGQQVTLSCSPISGHRSVSWYQQTPGQGLQFLFEYFSETQRNKGNFPGRFSGRQFSNSRSEMNVSTLELGDSALYLCASRGGPNTGELFFGEGSRLTVL.

The chain uses TRBV6-1 and TRBJ1-1; weak D call: TRBD1 (6 bases). V lost 3 bases and J 3 bases, leaving 11 bases between the germline ends. This CDR3 has 14 amino acids. Germline assignment: CDR1 MNHNS and CDR2 SASEGT. DNA for the CDR3: TGTGCCAGCAGTGAGTGGCAGGGGTACACTGAAGCTTTCTTT. Translated, it gives CASSEWQGYTEAFF.

The V and J genes are TRBV18 and TRBJ2-7; 7 positions agree with TRBD1. The germline gives CDR1 KGHSH, CDR2 LQKENI. CDR3 length equals 14 residues. V was clipped by 8 bases and J by 6 bases; unmatched bases: 13. The CDR3 sequence: CASQMGQTAGEQYF. The CDR3 coding sequence is TGTGCCAGCCAAATGGGACAGACCGCCGGCGAGCAGTACTTC.

The rearrangement uses TRBV7-9 and TRBJ1-3; D is perhaps TRBD1 (6 bases). V lost 5 bases and J lost 2, with 16 bases in between. There are 16 residues in the CDR3. CDR1 is SEHNR, CDR2 FQNEAQ, per germline (reference sequence). The DNA for the CDR3 is TGTGCCAGCAGCACCTCTGGTTGGGACACTGGAAACACCATATATTTT. Residues: CASSTSGWDTGNTIYF.

Comments on this clone: The germline gene is not matched at one end of the junction; a read error may be the cause. The CDR3 DNA follows: TGTACCAGCAGCTCGCGGAACACTGAAGCTTTCTTT. This codes for CTSSSRNTEAFF. J is TRBJ1-1 and V is TRBV5-6; D is undetermined. Germline V CDR1 and CDR2: SGHDT, YYEEEE. The CDR3 has 12 residues.

The chain couples TRBV7-9 to TRBJ2-4; the match to TRBD2 covers 8 bases. V was clipped by 5 bases and J by 15 bases; unmatched bases: 6. In germline, CDR1 is SEHNR, CDR2 FQNEAQ (reference sequence). The CDR3 has 11 amino acids. DNA for the CDR3: TGTGCCAGCAGCGGCGGGGGGAAGTGGTACTTC. Protein sequence: CASSGGGKWYF.

J is TRBJ2-7 and V is TRBV28; 9 bases align to TRBD1. The CDR3 has 14 residues. The J segment lost 8 bases and the V segment lost 3 bases, leaving 8 bases of the junction unmatched. Germline values: CDR1 MDHEN, CDR2 SYDVKM. The CDR3: CASSFGNRGPKQYF. Here the CDR3 DNA reads TGTGCCAGCAGTTTTGGGAACAGGGGGCCGAAGCAGTACTTC.

This rearrangement joins TRBV29-1 to TRBJ1-1, with 7 nucleotides matching TRBD1. The CDR3 spans 13 residues. Per germline, CDR1 SQVTM and CDR2 ANQGSEA. The junction had 8 bases not matched to a gene; V was cut back by 8 bases and J by 2 bases. CDR3 sequence (DNA): TGCAGCATCTCAGGACAGGTTAACACTGAAGCTTTCTTT. This encodes CSISGQVNTEAFF.